The 6 T cell receptor beta chains below come from one sample, sequenced in a study of CD8+ T cells in alopecia areata. The sequencing template was cDNA reverse transcribed from extracted RNA. Libraries were prepared by immunoSEQ multiplex PCR; TCRdb keeps only in-frame clonotypes and omits some of them. The sample shows 200,000 to 250,000 clones, around three fifths of them seen only once. Documented treatment: oral pan-JAK inhibitor, 5-10 mg twice daily. Here the sequenced sample was CD4+ T cells sorted from blood, taken at week 4, from a patient treated with tofacitinib. Receptors were obtained from a human donor with alopecia areata.

This clone was counted a single time. J is TRBJ1-5 and V is TRBV7-2, with D perhaps TRBD1 (6 bases). V lost 6 bases and J lost 9, with 12 bases in between. Looked up from germline, CDR1 is SGHTA and CDR2 is FQGNSA. CDR3 size: 12 residues. CDR3 loop: CASRRDIGPQHF. CDR3 nucleotide sequence: TGTGCCAGCAGAAGGGACATCGGGCCCCAGCATTTT. The full variable domain, with the rest looked up from reference TRBV7-2 and TRBJ1-5, is GAGVSQSPSNKVTEKGKDVELRCDPISGHTALYWYRQSLGQGLEFLIYFQGNSAPDKSGLPSDRFSAERTGGSVSTLTIQRTQQEDSAVYLCASRRDIGPQHFGDGTRLSIL.

The rearrangement joins TRBV29-1 to TRBJ2-2; D might be TRBD1 (5 bases). CDR1 is SQVTM and CDR2 is ANQGSEA in the germline V gene. The length of the CDR3 is 14 residues. V lost 1 base and J lost 1, with 7 bases in between. CDR3 in amino acids: CSVEVTVNTGELFF. In nucleotides, the CDR3 is TGCAGCGTTGAAGTGACAGTGAACACCGGGGAGCTGTTTTTT.

This sequence joins TRBV30 and TRBJ1-2; D not resolved. The V and J ends lost 4 bases and 5 bases respectively, with 14 bases between them. CDR1 and CDR2 (germline): GTSNPN, SVGIG (reference sequence). The CDR3 is 13 amino acids. CDR3 nucleotide sequence: TGTGCCTGGAAACGTGGCAGTCTTTATGGCTACACCTTC. It codes for CAWKRGSLYGYTF.

The V and J genes are TRBV30 and TRBJ1-4; 7 nucleotides agree with TRBD1. Germline lookup yields CDR1 GTSNPN and CDR2 SVGIG (reference sequence). The junction had 11 bases not matched to a gene; V was cut back by 8 bases and J by 5 bases. This CDR3 comprises 14 residues. DNA for the CDR3: TGTGCCACCGATAGGGGACAGCCGAATGAAAAACTGTTTTTT. Protein sequence: CATDRGQPNEKLFF.

This clone has just one count. The chain links TRBV27 to TRBJ2-3; TRBD2 agrees at 11 bases. The CDR3 has 18 amino acids. J gave up 3 bases and V 4 bases, and 12 bases lay outside the gene matches. Germline loops: CDR1 MNHEY, CDR2 SMNVEV (reference sequence). CDR3 in amino acids: CASSSRLAGGGRTDTQYF. For the CDR3, the DNA is TGTGCCAGCAGTTCCCGGCTAGCGGGGGGCGGGAGGACAGATACGCAGTATTTT.

The count of this clone is one. The chain joins TRBV5-1 to TRBJ2-1; TRBD1 aligns across 7 bases. This CDR3 contains 14 residues. Per germline, CDR1 SGHRS and CDR2 YFSETQ. J gave up 5 bases and V 5 bases, and 7 bases lay outside the gene matches. CDR3 region: CASRTGAANNEQFF. In nucleotides, the CDR3 is TGCGCCAGCAGAACAGGGGCAGCCAACAATGAGCAGTTCTTC. Filled out from reference TRBV5-1 and TRBJ2-1, the complete variable domain reads KAGVTQTPRYLIKTRGQQVTLSCSPISGHRSVSWYQQTPGQGLQFLFEYFSETQRNKGNFPGRFSGRQFSNSRSEMNVSTLELGDSALYLCASRTGAANNEQFFGPGTRLTVL.